Following are 21 T cell receptor beta chains from one sample sequenced in a study of neoadjuvant nivolumab and ipilimumab in lung cancer. Some clones are missing from TCRdb's copy, which holds only in-frame ones; the method was immunoSEQ multiplex PCR. The sample has 30,000 to 35,000 clones, about 92% seen once. This material consisted of peripheral blood, taken after neoadjuvant nivolumab, alone or with ipilimumab, at or shortly before surgery. The receptors shown here come from an adult with non-small cell lung cancer.

This rearrangement joins TRBV29-1 to TRBJ1-4, with D unresolved. This CDR3 spans 13 amino acids. The germline V and J ends were trimmed by 7 bases and 4 bases, with 13 bases remaining between them. CDR1 SQVTM and CDR2 ANQGSEA come from the germline V gene. The CDR3 DNA reads TGCAGCGCCGCTTTGACCTTTAATGAAAAACTGTTTTTT. This sequence encodes CSAALTFNEKLFF. The variable domain in full, with the rest retrieved from reference TRBV29-1 and TRBJ1-4, is SAVISQKPSRDICQRGTSLTIQCQVDSQVTMMFWYRQQPGQSLTLIATANQGSEATYESGFVIDKFPISRPNLTFSTLTVSNMSPEDSSIYLCSAALTFNEKLFFGSGTQLSVL.

V usage is TRBV5-6 and J usage is TRBJ2-3, with D maybe TRBD2 (6 bases). In germline, CDR1 is SGHDT, CDR2 YYEEEE. Trimming removed 0 bases from V and 0 bases from J, with 14 bases in between. This CDR3 is built from 17 residues. The CDR3 loop is CASSLAGGVPSTDTQYF. The CDR3 coding sequence is TGTGCCAGCAGCTTGGCCGGCGGGGTGCCTAGCACAGATACGCAGTATTTT.

The J gene is TRBJ1-5, the V gene TRBV10-3, with D possibly matching TRBD1 (6 bases). Germline CDR1 is ENHRY and CDR2 is SYGVKD. The CDR3 spans 15 residues. Trimming left V 5 bases short and J 0 bases short, with 11 bases between. As DNA, the CDR3 is TGTGCCATCAGTCAGGGGATGGATAGCAATCAGCCCCAGCATTTT. Its protein product is CAISQGMDSNQPQHF.

The chain joins TRBV28 to TRBJ1-1; 8 bases match TRBD1. After removal of 5 bases from V and 0 bases from J, the junction contained 8 bases not matched to a gene. Germline V gene sequence: CDR1 MDHEN, CDR2 SYDVKM. CDR3 length equals 16 residues. DNA for the CDR3: TGTGCCAGCAGTCTCAGGGGGCGAGGGTTGAACACTGAAGCTTTCTTT. Translating gives CASSLRGRGLNTEAFF.

This clone appeared a single time. The chain has TRBV10-1 and TRBJ2-1; 8 nucleotides align to TRBD1. The V gene's germline CDR1 is WNHNN and CDR2 SYGVQD (reference sequence). With 7 bases clipped from V and 1 base from J, the junction kept 12 bases outside the gene matches. The CDR3 consists of 17 residues. CDR3 amino acids: CASTGQGVRSSYNEQFF. Here the CDR3 DNA reads TGCGCCAGCACTGGACAGGGTGTGCGTAGTTCCTACAATGAGCAGTTCTTC.

The rearrangement links TRBV19 to TRBJ2-7; 9 nucleotides match TRBD1. Trimming cost V 4 bases and J 0 bases; bases outside gene matches: 4. This CDR3 is built from 15 residues. Looked up from germline, CDR1 is LNHDA and CDR2 is SQIVND (reference sequence). This chain's CDR3 is CASSTGQGSSYEQYF. The CDR3 DNA reads as TGTGCCAGTAGTACCGGACAGGGGAGCTCCTACGAGCAGTACTTC.

The chain employs TRBV27 and TRBJ1-2, with a possible D match to TRBD1 (5 bases). CDR1 MNHEY and CDR2 SMNVEV come from the germline V gene (reference sequence). Trimming shortened V by 0 bases and J by 7 bases, and 18 bases separated the two germline ends. The CDR3 length is 16 residues. This CDR3 is CASSLSGTGPGGGYTF. In nucleotides, the CDR3 is TGTGCCAGCAGTTTATCGGGCACAGGCCCCGGAGGTGGCTACACCTTC.

The V gene is TRBV4-1, the J gene TRBJ2-5; 11 bases agree with TRBD2. Trimming removed 0 bases from V and 7 bases from J; junction bases left unmatched: 7. Looked up from germline, CDR1 is MGHRA and CDR2 is YSYEKL. The CDR3 sequence is 16 residues long. DNA for the CDR3: TGCGCCAGCAGCCAAGAAGGACTAGCGGGTGTGGGGACCCAGTACTTC. It encodes CASSQEGLAGVGTQYF.

The CDR3: CASSPLNKDGYTF. The CDR3 DNA sequence: TGTGCCAGCTCACCCCTAAACAAGGACGGCTACACCTTC. V and J are TRBV18 and TRBJ1-2; D unresolved. V lost 3 bases and J lost 8, with 13 bases in between. The CDR3 has 13 amino acids. The V gene's germline CDR1 is KGHSH and CDR2 LQKENI.

The genes are TRBV5-6 and TRBJ2-3, with TRBD2 matching 7 bases. The CDR3 length is 17 residues. Germline values: CDR1 SGHDT, CDR2 YYEEEE. J gave up 2 bases and V 4 bases, and 13 bases lay outside the gene matches. The CDR3 protein is CASSTDTLADFTDTQYF. The CDR3 DNA reads as TGTGCCAGCAGCACCGATACCCTAGCGGACTTCACAGATACGCAGTATTTT. The full variable domain, completed using reference TRBV5-6 and TRBJ2-3, is DAGVTQSPTHLIKTRGQQVTLRCSPKSGHDTVSWYQQALGQGPQFIFQYYEEEERQRGNFPDRFSGHQFPNYSSELNVNALLLGDSALYLCASSTDTLADFTDTQYFGPGTRLTVL.

The chain is built from TRBV7-2 and TRBJ1-4; the D is unclear. In germline, CDR1 is SGHTA, CDR2 FQGNSA. This CDR3 region has 14 residues. Trimming pared 5 bases from V and 4 bases from J, leaving 11 bases between. The CDR3, as DNA: TGTGCCAGCAGCCCGGACGTCTTTAATGAAAAACTGTTTTTT. It yields the protein CASSPDVFNEKLFF. The entire variable domain, with the rest obtained from reference TRBV7-2 and TRBJ1-4, is as follows: GAGVSQSPSNKVTEKGKDVELRCDPISGHTALYWYRQSLGQGLEFLIYFQGNSAPDKSGLPSDRFSAERTGGSVSTLTIQRTQQEDSAVYLCASSPDVFNEKLFFGSGTQLSVL.

The chain carries TRBV6-1 and TRBJ2-3; D might be TRBD1 (6 bases). The CDR3 covers 15 residues. Trimming took off 6 bases at V and 5 bases at J, with 18 bases between the two ends. Germline CDR1 reads MNHNS; CDR2 reads SASEGT. In nucleotides, the CDR3 is TGTGCCAGCAGCGCAGGGGCCCCCCCAGGAGATACGCAGTATTTT. This encodes CASSAGAPPGDTQYF.

This chain links TRBV5-4 with TRBJ2-7, with D perhaps matching TRBD1 (5 bases). The V end was cut by 2 bases, the J end by 6 bases, with 9 bases between. CDR1 is SGHNT and CDR2 is YYREEE in the germline V gene (reference sequence). The CDR3 has 12 residues. CDR3: CASSFGQGEQYF. The CDR3, as DNA: TGTGCCAGCAGCTTCGGGCAGGGCGAGCAGTACTTC.

This chain connects TRBV5-1 to TRBJ1-2; D gene uncertain. Trimming took 5 bases from V and 2 from J, leaving 10 bases between them. The CDR3 sequence is 13 residues long. Germline values: CDR1 SGHRS, CDR2 YFSETQ. The CDR3 sequence is CASSGAQNYGYTF. In DNA form, the CDR3 reads TGCGCCAGCAGTGGTGCACAGAACTATGGCTACACCTTC.

V is TRBV18 and J is TRBJ2-7; D unresolved. Trimming took 1 base from V and 0 from J, leaving 4 bases between them. The CDR3 length is 13 residues. Germline V CDR1 and CDR2: KGHSH, LQKENI. Written as DNA, the CDR3 is TGTGCCAGCTCACCACGGGGCTCCTACGAGCAGTACTTC. Translated, it gives CASSPRGSYEQYF.

The CDR3 sequence is CASSAQAGTGGGYGYTF. The CDR3 DNA follows: TGTGCCAGCAGTGCTCAAGCCGGGACAGGGGGCGGGTATGGCTACACCTTC. V usage is TRBV6-1 and J usage is TRBJ1-2, with TRBD1 matching over 12 bases. The CDR3 has 17 residues. The V and J ends lost 4 bases and 5 bases, in that order; junction bases with no gene match: 11. Germline values: CDR1 MNHNS, CDR2 SASEGT.

V usage is TRBV18 and J usage is TRBJ2-5, with a possible D match to TRBD1 (5 bases). Germline V gene data show CDR1 as KGHSH and CDR2 as LQKENI. This CDR3 has 13 amino acids. V gave up 3 bases and J gave up 1 base, with 6 bases separating them. The CDR3 reads CASSPGPQETQYF. In nucleotides, the CDR3 is TGTGCCAGCTCACCGGGGCCCCAAGAGACCCAGTACTTC.

This clone was seen once. This chain connects TRBV27 to TRBJ1-1; 7 bases align to TRBD1. This CDR3 comprises 15 residues. Looked up from germline, CDR1 is MNHEY and CDR2 is SMNVEV (reference sequence). The V segment lost 6 bases and the J segment 5 bases; nucleotides outside the gene matches: 12. The DNA for the CDR3 is TGTGCCAGCAGCCCAAGACAGGGATCGAGGACTGAAGCTTTCTTT. It specifies CASSPRQGSRTEAFF.

The genes are TRBV6-1 and TRBJ2-7; 8 bases fit TRBD1. J gave up 5 bases and V 5 bases, and 11 bases lay outside the gene matches. Germline CDR1 reads MNHNS; CDR2 reads SASEGT. This CDR3 region has 15 residues. In DNA form, the CDR3 reads TGTGCCAGCAGTTCCCCCGGACAGGGTAGCGACGAGCAGTACTTC. As protein: CASSSPGQGSDEQYF.

The chain uses TRBV28 and TRBJ1-2; 7 bases line up with TRBD1. The germline CDR1 and CDR2 sequences are MDHEN and SYDVKM. CDR3 length equals 13 residues. The V gene end was trimmed by 6 bases and the J gene end by 8 bases; junction bases not matched to a gene: 9. Written as DNA, the CDR3 is TGTGCCAGCAGACCGACAGGGCCTAAAGGCTACACCTTC. Its protein is CASRPTGPKGYTF.

V and J are TRBV28 and TRBJ1-2; D is possibly TRBD1 (6 bases). Germline V gene data show CDR1 as MDHEN and CDR2 as SYDVKM. This CDR3 is 13 amino acids long. V was trimmed by 5 bases and J by 4 bases, leaving 11 bases between them. The CDR3 spells CASSPGQPYGYTF. CDR3 coding DNA: TGTGCCAGCAGTCCCGGACAGCCCTATGGCTACACCTTC.